A single sample is the source of the 29 T cell receptor beta chains below, sequenced in a study of CD8 T cells in Susac syndrome. Reverse transcription of roughly 0.45 to 1 ug RNA was carried out with random hexamers. MiXCR, applied by TCRdb to the immunoSEQ multiplex PCR reads, yields one record per CDR3 protein. The sample has approximately 120,000 distinct CDR3 sequences, approximately 96% seen once. The sample comprised CD4+ T cells from PBMCs. These receptors were collected from a human donor in good health.

The V and J genes are TRBV6-2 or TRBV6-3 and TRBJ1-5; the D is unclear. Germline lookup yields CDR1 MNHEY and CDR2 SVGEGT. CDR3 length: 14 residues. V dropped 4 bases and J dropped 3 bases, with 10 bases sitting between them. The CDR3 nucleotides read TGTGCCAGCAGTTCGCCAGCTTTCAATCAGCCCCAGCATTTT. Residues: CASSSPAFNQPQHF.

This chain links TRBV5-1 with TRBJ2-2, with TRBD1 as a possible D gene (6 bases). CDR3 size: 14 residues. CDR1 is SGHRS and CDR2 is YFSETQ in the germline V gene. V lost 4 bases and J 8 bases, leaving 15 bases between the germline ends. As DNA, the CDR3 is TGCGCCAGCAGCGCCGGACAGCAAGGAGGGGAGCTGTTTTTT. This sequence encodes CASSAGQQGGELFF.

The CDR3 loop reads CASSLAATGNTIYF. The CDR3 coding sequence is TGCGCCAGCAGCTTGGCAGCTACTGGAAACACCATATATTTT. This rearrangement joins TRBV5-1 to TRBJ1-3; no reliable D call. CDR1 is SGHRS, CDR2 YFSETQ, per germline. Deletions cut 0 bases from V and 2 bases from J, with 6 bases between. The CDR3 contains 14 residues.

The chain carries TRBV29-1 and TRBJ2-1, with D perhaps assigned TRBD1 or TRBD2 (6 bases each). This CDR3 is built from 13 residues. Per the germline V gene, CDR1 is SQVTM and CDR2 is ANQGSEA. V shed 6 bases and J shed 4 bases, with 13 bases lying between them. CDR3 amino acids: CSVRRGAYNEQFF. The CDR3 coding sequence is TGCAGCGTGCGGAGGGGGGCTTACAATGAGCAGTTCTTC.

This clonotype was found once. The J gene is TRBJ2-5, the V gene TRBV5-1; no definite D call. Per the germline V gene, CDR1 is SGHRS and CDR2 is YFSETQ. Deletions cut 4 bases from V and 1 base from J, with 11 bases between. The CDR3 length is 14 residues. This CDR3 is CASSPAPPQETQYF. In nucleotides, the CDR3 is TGCGCCAGCAGCCCGGCACCACCCCAAGAGACCCAGTACTTC. The full variable domain, its missing parts supplied by reference TRBV5-1 and TRBJ2-5, is KAGVTQTPRYLIKTRGQQVTLSCSPISGHRSVSWYQQTPGQGLQFLFEYFSETQRNKGNFPGRFSGRQFSNSRSEMNVSTLELGDSALYLCASSPAPPQETQYFGPGTRLLVL.

This clonotype was recorded only once. This chain connects TRBV29-1 to TRBJ2-2; a possible D gene is TRBD2 (5 bases). V lost 4 bases to trimming and J lost 0 bases, with 27 bases between them. Germline assignment: CDR1 SQVTM and CDR2 ANQGSEA. The CDR3 sequence is 20 residues long. The CDR3 spells CSVVYSLRGGGRTNTGELFF. CDR3 bases: TGCAGCGTTGTGTACTCCCTTCGGGGTGGCGGGCGTACGAACACCGGGGAGCTGTTTTTT.

This sequence joins TRBV6-1 and TRBJ2-3; D not resolved. Trimming pared 1 base from V and 7 bases from J, leaving 6 bases between. Germline CDR1 and CDR2: MNHNS and SASEGT. This CDR3 region has 12 residues. The CDR3: CASSEGTNTQYF. The CDR3, as DNA: TGTGCCAGCAGTGAAGGTACTAATACGCAGTATTTT.

This chain connects TRBV3-1 to TRBJ2-7; TRBD1 matches at 12 bases. J lost 11 bases, V lost 4 bases, and 12 bases had no gene match. The CDR3 is 15 amino acids. Germline CDR1 is LGHDT and CDR2 is YNNKEL (reference sequence). The CDR3 spells CASSPGTGGAPSEYF. The CDR3 DNA sequence: TGTGCCAGCAGCCCAGGGACAGGGGGCGCCCCCTCCGAGTACTTC.

The V gene is TRBV2, the J gene TRBJ2-2; D is uncertain. The CDR3 consists of 13 residues. V was trimmed by 3 bases and J by 4 bases, leaving 6 bases between them. The V gene's germline CDR1 is SNHLY and CDR2 FYNNEI. The CDR3 DNA follows: TGTGCCAGCAGTGAGTCGTTCACCGGGGAGCTGTTTTTT. Protein product: CASSESFTGELFF.

The rearrangement links TRBV10-2 to TRBJ2-5; TRBD2 aligns across 11 bases. The V gene end was trimmed by 2 bases and the J gene end by 4 bases; junction bases not matched to a gene: 9. In germline, CDR1 is WSHSY, CDR2 SAAADI. The CDR3 is made up of 17 amino acids. CDR3 bases: TGCGCCAGCAGTGAGCCTCGACTAGCGGGACGGCTAGAGACCCAGTACTTC. Protein product: CASSEPRLAGRLETQYF.

The CDR3 protein is CASSEGASWDTQYF. The CDR3 nucleotides read TGTGCCAGCAGTGAAGGGGCTAGCTGGGATACGCAGTATTTT. The genes are TRBV2 and TRBJ2-3; D perhaps matches TRBD2 (5 bases). The CDR3 is 14 residues long. Germline V gives CDR1 SNHLY, CDR2 FYNNEI. V shed 1 base and J shed 6 bases, with 11 bases lying between them. Complete variable domain (other parts from reference TRBV2 and TRBJ2-3): EPEVTQTPSHQVTQMGQEVILRCVPISNHLYFYWYRQILGQKVEFLVSFYNNEISEKSEIFDDQFSVERPDGSNFTLKIRSTKLEDSAMYFCASSEGASWDTQYFGPGTRLTVL.

The chain uses TRBV2 and TRBJ2-1, with 7 bases that match TRBD2. Looked up from germline, CDR1 is SNHLY and CDR2 is FYNNEI. This CDR3 is 13 amino acids long. The V and J ends lost 2 bases and 9 bases, in that order; junction bases with no gene match: 4. CDR3 amino acids: CASSETSGIEQFF. CDR3 nucleotide sequence: TGTGCCAGCAGTGAAACCAGCGGGATTGAGCAGTTCTTC.

The CDR3 protein is CASSPEGGGWGTQYF. The CDR3 region has the DNA TGTGCCAGCAGCCCCGAAGGGGGTGGGTGGGGAACCCAGTACTTC. The chain is built from TRBV9 and TRBJ2-5; tentative D call: TRBD1 (6 bases). There are 15 residues in the CDR3. Trimming removed 4 bases from V and 8 bases from J, with 21 bases in between. CDR1 is SGDLS and CDR2 is YYNGEE in the germline V gene.

The chain is built from TRBV29-1 and TRBJ2-1; D uncertain. CDR3 size: 15 residues. V lost 6 bases and J lost 0, with 15 bases in between. The germline V gene encodes CDR1 SQVTM and CDR2 ANQGSEA. CDR3 bases: TGCAGCGTCACAACAGTCCAAAGCTCCTACAATGAGCAGTTCTTC. This translates into CSVTTVQSSYNEQFF.

Here the CDR3 reads CASSLGASYEQYF. The CDR3 coding sequence is TGTGCCAGCAGTTTGGGTGCCTCATACGAGCAGTACTTC. V gene TRBV12-3 or TRBV12-4 combines with J gene TRBJ2-7; D gene uncertain. Trimming cost V 3 bases and J 4 bases, with 10 bases left between them. This CDR3 comprises 13 residues.

The V call is TRBV10-2, the J call TRBJ2-7; 9 nucleotides align to TRBD1. Germline V lookup: CDR1 WSHSY, CDR2 SAAADI. V was clipped by 1 base and J by 6 bases; unmatched bases: 10. The CDR3 consists of 16 residues. The CDR3 DNA is TGCGCCAGCAGTGAGTGGGAACCGGGACAGGGTGGCGAGCAGTACTTC. As protein: CASSEWEPGQGGEQYF.

This chain joins TRBV4-3 and TRBJ1-4; D unclear. Deletions cut 1 base from V and 4 bases from J, with 10 bases between. The CDR3 length is 15 residues. Germline V gene sequence: CDR1 LGHNA, CDR2 YSLEER. DNA for the CDR3: TGCGCCAGCAGCCAAGCGATGGCAGATAATGAAAAACTGTTTTTT. It codes for CASSQAMADNEKLFF.

V is TRBV29-1 and J is TRBJ2-1; the match to TRBD2 covers 9 bases. Germline V gene sequence: CDR1 SQVTM, CDR2 ANQGSEA. The CDR3 runs to 12 residues. CDR3 bases: TGCGGGGGCGGGGGGGACTACAATGAGCAGTTCTTC. This sequence encodes CGGGGDYNEQFF.

V and J are TRBV20-1 and TRBJ2-5; TRBD2 matches 15 bases. The germline V gene has CDR1 DFQATT and CDR2 SNEGSKA (reference sequence). The CDR3 spans 13 residues. V lost 7 bases, J lost 4 bases, and 1 base stayed unmatched. CDR3: CSGGLAGGETQYF. The CDR3 nucleotides read TGCAGTGGGGGACTAGCGGGAGGAGAGACCCAGTACTTC.

The CDR3 protein is CASSLTGTVSNYGYTF. The CDR3 region has the DNA TGCGCCAGCAGCTTAACCGGTACAGTATCTAACTATGGCTACACCTTC. The chain uses TRBV5-1 and TRBJ1-2, with no clear D. V lost 2 bases, J lost 0 bases, and 14 bases lay in between. The germline gives CDR1 SGHRS, CDR2 YFSETQ. This CDR3 is built from 16 residues.

The J gene is TRBJ2-2, the V gene TRBV11-2, with TRBD1 as a possible D gene (6 bases). In germline, CDR1 is SGHAT, CDR2 FQNNGV. CDR3 length: 14 amino acids. The germline V and J ends were trimmed by 3 bases and 7 bases, with 12 bases remaining between them. In DNA form, the CDR3 reads TGTGCCAGCAGCTTTATGCAGGGGATCGGGGAGCTGTTTTTT. Amino acid sequence: CASSFMQGIGELFF.

The chain links TRBV4-3 to TRBJ2-7; 11 bases map to TRBD2. J lost 3 bases, V lost 4 bases, and 5 bases had no gene match. The CDR3 consists of 15 residues. CDR1 and CDR2 from the germline V gene are LGHNA and YSLEER. CDR3 DNA sequence: TGCGCCAGCAGCCGGTCAACTAGCGGGAGCTACGAGCAGTACTTC. Residues: CASSRSTSGSYEQYF.

The V call is TRBV3-1, the J call TRBJ1-1; D is unresolved. The CDR3 totals 15 residues. Germline CDR1 LGHDT, CDR2 YNNKEL (reference sequence). V lost 4 bases and J lost 2, with 14 bases in between. The CDR3 loop reads CASSPLGRLNTEAFF. The CDR3 nucleotides read TGTGCCAGCAGCCCCTTGGGCAGATTAAACACTGAAGCTTTCTTT.

The V call is TRBV27, the J call TRBJ1-4; D remains ambiguous. Trimming removed 5 bases from V and 5 bases from J, with 12 bases in between. CDR3 size: 14 residues. Germline V gene sequence: CDR1 MNHEY, CDR2 SMNVEV (reference sequence). The CDR3 bases are TGTGCCAGCAGTCAAAGAGCCGGGAATGAAAAACTGTTTTTT. The encoded protein is CASSQRAGNEKLFF.

This clonotype has just one count. J is TRBJ1-2 and V is TRBV28, with no clear D. The V end was cut by 4 bases, the J end by 0 bases, with 15 bases between. CDR1 and CDR2 (germline): MDHEN, SYDVKM. The CDR3 sequence is 16 residues long. The DNA for the CDR3 is TGTGCCAGCAGTTCTGCCGGGATTTTAGCTAACTATGGCTACACCTTC. Translation: CASSSAGILANYGYTF.

The chain has TRBV7-9 and TRBJ2-3, with a tentative D call TRBD2 (5 bases). The V gene lost 5 bases and the J gene lost 5 bases, with 17 bases spanning the gap. This CDR3 contains 15 residues. From germline, CDR1 is SEHNR and CDR2 FQNEAQ (reference sequence). CDR3 region: CASSRSRPRGDTQYF. The CDR3 DNA reads as TGTGCCAGCAGCCGTAGTAGGCCTCGGGGAGATACGCAGTATTTT.

The J gene is TRBJ2-7, the V gene TRBV25-1; D unresolved. Looked up from germline, CDR1 is MGHDK and CDR2 is SYGVNS. The CDR3 is 14 amino acids. V was cut by 3 bases and J by 8 bases, with 17 bases left in between. In DNA form, the CDR3 reads TGTGCCAGCAGTGACACTTCAAGCCCCCTCAAGCAGTACTTC. As protein: CASSDTSSPLKQYF.

The chain couples TRBV20-1 to TRBJ2-2; D is ambiguous. Looked up from germline, CDR1 is DFQATT and CDR2 is SNEGSKA (reference sequence). This CDR3 region has 12 residues. The ends were cut back, 3 bases at V and 6 bases at J, with 8 bases in the middle. In nucleotides, the CDR3 is TGCAGTGCTAGGGGGATGTCCGGGGAGCTGTTTTTT. Its protein is CSARGMSGELFF.

V is TRBV6-1 and J is TRBJ1-2; D is ambiguous. This CDR3 is built from 13 residues. Trimming left V 2 bases short and J 8 bases short, with 12 bases between. Per the germline V gene, CDR1 is MNHNS and CDR2 is SASEGT. The CDR3 nucleotides are TGTGCCAGCAGTGAACAGGCCCGGAAAGGCTACACCTTC. Translating gives CASSEQARKGYTF.